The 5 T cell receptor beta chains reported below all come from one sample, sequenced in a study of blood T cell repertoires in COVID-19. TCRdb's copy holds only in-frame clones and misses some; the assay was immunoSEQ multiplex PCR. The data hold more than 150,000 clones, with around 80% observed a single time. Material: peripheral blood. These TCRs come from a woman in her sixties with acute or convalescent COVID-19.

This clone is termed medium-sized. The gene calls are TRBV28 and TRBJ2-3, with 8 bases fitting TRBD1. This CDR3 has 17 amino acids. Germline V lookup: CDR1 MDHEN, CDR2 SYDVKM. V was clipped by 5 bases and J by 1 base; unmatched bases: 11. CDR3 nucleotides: TGTGCCAGCAGTCCCCAGGGACAGGTGATTGGCACAGATACGCAGTATTTT. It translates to CASSPQGQVIGTDTQYF.

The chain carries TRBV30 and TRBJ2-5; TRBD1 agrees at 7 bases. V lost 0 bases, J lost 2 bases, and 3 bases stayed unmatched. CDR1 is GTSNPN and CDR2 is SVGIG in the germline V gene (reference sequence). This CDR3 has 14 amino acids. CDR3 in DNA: TGTGCCTGGAGTGTCGGGGACAGTCAAGAGACCCAGTACTTC. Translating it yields CAWSVGDSQETQYF.

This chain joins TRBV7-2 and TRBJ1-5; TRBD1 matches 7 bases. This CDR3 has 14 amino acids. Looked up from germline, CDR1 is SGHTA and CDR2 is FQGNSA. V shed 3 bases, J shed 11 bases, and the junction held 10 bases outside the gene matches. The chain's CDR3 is CASSFRGAQGAQHF. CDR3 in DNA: TGTGCCAGCAGCTTCAGGGGGGCCCAGGGGGCCCAGCATTTT. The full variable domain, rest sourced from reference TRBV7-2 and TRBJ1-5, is GAGVSQSPSNKVTEKGKDVELRCDPISGHTALYWYRQSLGQGLEFLIYFQGNSAPDKSGLPSDRFSAERTGGSVSTLTIQRTQQEDSAVYLCASSFRGAQGAQHFGDGTRLSIL.

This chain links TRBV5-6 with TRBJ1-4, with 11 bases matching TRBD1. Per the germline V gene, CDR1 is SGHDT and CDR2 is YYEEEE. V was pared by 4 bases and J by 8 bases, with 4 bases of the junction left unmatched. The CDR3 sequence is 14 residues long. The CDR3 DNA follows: TGTGCCAGCAGCGGACAGGGGGCTTGGGAAAAACTGTTTTTT. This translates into CASSGQGAWEKLFF.

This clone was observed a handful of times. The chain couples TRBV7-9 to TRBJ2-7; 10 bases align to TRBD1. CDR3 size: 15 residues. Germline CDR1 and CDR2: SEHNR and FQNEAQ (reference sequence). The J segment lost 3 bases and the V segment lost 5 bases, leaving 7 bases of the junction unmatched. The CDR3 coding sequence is TGTGCCAGCAGCCTAACGACAGGGGGCGGCTACGAGCAGTACTTC. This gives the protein CASSLTTGGGYEQYF.